The next 5 T cell receptor beta chains were all read from a single sample in a study of shared clonotypes between healthy human individuals (dated by TCRdb to 2018 to 2021). CD8 naive samples consisted of CD45RO-negative cells that were positively selected for CCR7, yielding a CD45RA+CCR7+ population without TemRA cells. The library relied on the immunoSEQ multiplex PCR assay. Sourced from immuneACCESS, this table was stored by TCRdb with only in-frame sequences that have V and J called. A share of the clones is absent; for the studies checked, an unresolved V gene accounts for under half, and the remainder has no known explanation. In all, the sample holds about 600,000 clones, and around 95% of those were seen once. The ten most abundant clones make up less than 0.13% of the sample. Sequencing input: naive CD8+ T cells sorted from blood. This specimen's cell subset or site label, per the study, means: CD45RA+CCR7+. The receptors derive from a woman aged 25 to 45 in good health.

V usage is TRBV10-1 and J usage is TRBJ2-7, with 10 positions matching TRBD2. This CDR3 has 15 residues. The V segment lost 6 bases and the J segment 2 bases; nucleotides outside the gene matches: 7. Per the germline V gene, CDR1 is WNHNN and CDR2 is SYGVQD (reference sequence). CDR3 sequence reads: CASSRSGLATYEQYF. In nucleotides, the CDR3 is TGCGCCAGCAGCCGTTCGGGACTAGCGACCTACGAGCAGTACTTC.

This chain uses TRBV11-2 with TRBJ2-7; D is possibly TRBD1 (6 bases). Trimming took 3 bases from V and 3 from J, leaving 9 bases between them. CDR1 and CDR2 from the germline V gene are SGHAT and FQNNGV. CDR3 length: 13 residues. The CDR3 bases are TGTGCCAGCAGCTTCCGCAGGGGCTACGAGCAGTACTTC. Residues: CASSFRRGYEQYF.

The chain carries TRBV29-1 and TRBJ1-3; D call uncertain. The CDR3 contains 12 residues. Germline CDR1 and CDR2: SQVTM and ANQGSEA. The V and J ends lost 4 bases and 0 bases respectively, with 4 bases between them. CDR3 sequence: CSVVSSGNTIYF. CDR3 sequence (DNA): TGCAGCGTTGTCAGCTCTGGAAACACCATATATTTT. The full variable domain, with the rest looked up from reference TRBV29-1 and TRBJ1-3, is SAVISQKPSRDICQRGTSLTIQCQVDSQVTMMFWYRQQPGQSLTLIATANQGSEATYESGFVIDKFPISRPNLTFSTLTVSNMSPEDSSIYLCSVVSSGNTIYFGEGSWLTVV.

This chain links TRBV27 with TRBJ2-1; TRBD2 might be the D (5 bases). Trimming removed 0 bases from V and 9 bases from J, with 9 bases in between. The germline V gene encodes CDR1 MNHEY and CDR2 SMNVEV (reference sequence). The CDR3 has 13 amino acids. The CDR3 bases are TGTGCCAGCAGTTTATCGGTAGCGAGTGAGCAGTTCTTC. Amino acid sequence: CASSLSVASEQFF.

The chain couples TRBV27 to TRBJ1-1, with D possibly being TRBD1 (5 bases). V lost 5 bases and J lost 2, with 12 bases in between. This CDR3 comprises 14 residues. Germline V CDR1 and CDR2: MNHEY, SMNVEV (reference sequence). CDR3 region: CASSARGLNTEAFF. CDR3 DNA sequence: TGTGCCAGCAGTGCGCGGGGCTTAAACACTGAAGCTTTCTTT.